This TCR beta chain derives from a study of somatic mutations in cytotoxic T cells in rheumatoid arthritis. Overall study findings and caveats: Antigens recognized by the expanded CD8+ clones were unknown. Increasing age coincided with elevated CD8+ clonality among rheumatoid arthritis patients, though not among healthy controls.

In the case of this clone: The antigen remains undetermined.

CDR3 length equals 13 residues. V was trimmed by 4 bases and J by 7 bases, leaving 14 bases between them. The germline gives CDR1 SGHNT, CDR2 YYREEE (reference sequence). Method: immunoSEQ multiplex PCR; TCRdb's copy keeps in-frame clones and lacks some. The table includes some 15,000 clones, 75% to 80% detected once. Purity of the CD4+ and CD8+ cells, isolated by positive magnetic bead selection, was checked by flow cytometry. The V gene is TRBV5-4, the J gene TRBJ1-2; D might be TRBD1 (5 bases). Sequencing was done on a sample of CD8+ T cells sorted from blood. The TCR was taken from an adult with rheumatoid arthritis. The CDR3 is CASSEGTAGGYTF. CDR3 DNA sequence: TGTGCCAGCAGCGAAGGGACGGCGGGTGGCTACACCTTC.